This T cell receptor (beta chain) was obtained from a study of T cells in Graves' hyperthyroidism and ophthalmopathy. From RNA transcripts, TCR beta CDR3 regions were amplified. HTBI primers were used for first-round RT-PCR of the TCR CDR3. MiXCR, applied by TCRdb to the multiplex PCR reads, yields one record per CDR3 protein. This table holds approximately 530,000 distinct CDR3 sequences, just under 20% found once. This clonotype was recorded at least ten times. Per the germline V gene, CDR1 is LNHNV and CDR2 is YYDKDF (reference sequence). This CDR3 comprises 12 residues. The V gene lost 2 bases and the J gene lost 8 bases, with 6 bases spanning the gap.

The sample taken for sequencing was blood. The receptor was isolated from a man aged 35 to 55 with Graves' ophthalmopathy. The V call is TRBV15, the J call TRBJ1-4; D not resolved. CDR3: CATSRSSEKLFF. In DNA, the CDR3 is TGTGCCACCAGCAGAAGTTCCGAAAAACTGTTTTTT. The entire variable domain, with the rest obtained from reference TRBV15 and TRBJ1-4, is as follows: DAMVIQNPRYQVTQFGKPVTLSCSQTLNHNVMYWYQQKSSQAPKLLFHYYDKDFNNEADTPDNFQSRRPNTSFCFLDIRSPGLGDTAMYLCATSRSSEKLFFGSGTQLSVL.